A single sample is the source of the 21 T cell receptor beta chains below, sequenced in a study of CD8 T cells in Susac syndrome (dated by TCRdb to between 2019 and 2020). The receptor library was made with the immunoSEQ multiplex PCR assay. RNA was extracted using the RNeasy kit, and roughly 0.5 to 1 microgram was reverse transcribed with random hexamers. TCRdb reran the public reads through fastp at Q25 and MiXCR, keeping productive beta chains. Each entry merges the rows of one CDR3 protein and shows their most common DNA and genes. The sample contains 160,000 or so distinct CDR3 sequences, roughly 94% of them found a single time. Just over 0.2% of the sample is taken by the ten largest. The sequenced sample consisted of CD8+ T cells from PBMCs. The receptors stem from a human donor with multiple sclerosis.

In its sample, this clonotype was seen a few times. The chain recombines TRBV3-1 with TRBJ2-7, with no clear D. CDR1 LGHDT and CDR2 YNNKEL come from the germline V gene (reference sequence). V lost 0 bases and J lost 0, with 6 bases in between. The CDR3 consists of 14 residues. The CDR3 is CASSQDPGSYEQYF. As DNA, the CDR3 is TGTGCCAGCAGCCAAGACCCAGGCTCCTACGAGCAGTACTTC.

The chain combines TRBV27 with TRBJ2-3; D might be TRBD2 (7 bases). Germline V gene data show CDR1 as MNHEY and CDR2 as SMNVEV (reference sequence). The CDR3 runs to 12 residues. Trimming took off 4 bases at V and 11 bases at J, with 13 bases between the two ends. CDR3 residues: CASSSGGLEQYF. The CDR3 coding sequence is TGTGCCAGCAGTTCCGGGGGGCTCGAGCAGTATTTT.

The chain recombines TRBV7-6 with TRBJ2-1; D gene unclear. Per the germline V gene, CDR1 is SGHVS and CDR2 is FNYEAQ. V was trimmed by 3 bases and J by 2 bases, leaving 8 bases between them. The CDR3 loop spans 14 amino acids. Here the CDR3 DNA reads TGTGCCAGCAGCTTGAGCAGAGCCTACAATGAGCAGTTCTTC. Protein sequence: CASSLSRAYNEQFF.

The DNA for the CDR3 is TGTGCCTGGAAAGTGTACTACAATGAGCAGTTCTTC. Translated: CAWKVYYNEQFF. The rearrangement joins TRBV30 to TRBJ2-1; D is unclear. Trimming stripped 4 bases from V and 3 bases from J, with 7 bases between. Germline-derived CDR1 and CDR2 are GTSNPN and SVGIG (reference sequence). The CDR3 covers 12 residues.

The V and J genes are TRBV3-1 and TRBJ2-7, with D perhaps matching TRBD2 (5 bases). V was clipped by 4 bases and J by 4 bases, with 14 bases between them. CDR1 is LGHDT, CDR2 YNNKEL, per germline (reference sequence). This CDR3 region has 14 residues. For the CDR3, the DNA is TGTGCCAGCAGCCCCGGGGTGGGCGCATACGAGCAGTACTTC. Its protein product is CASSPGVGAYEQYF.

This chain joins TRBV3-1 and TRBJ1-2; 8 bases fit TRBD1. The V and J ends lost 1 base and 6 bases, in that order; junction bases with no gene match: 4. The germline V gene has CDR1 LGHDT and CDR2 YNNKEL (reference sequence). The CDR3 contains 14 residues. This chain's CDR3 is CASSQGPTGDGYTF. For the CDR3, the DNA is TGTGCCAGCAGCCAAGGACCGACAGGGGATGGCTACACCTTC.

The CDR3 region has the DNA TGTGCCAGCGGCCACACTGAAGCTTTCTTT. Translation: CASGHTEAFF. The chain employs TRBV28 and TRBJ1-1, with no clear D. Per germline, CDR1 MDHEN and CDR2 SYDVKM. Trimming cost V 8 bases and J 3 bases, with 4 bases left between them. CDR3 length: 10 residues.

The chain links TRBV12-3 or TRBV12-4 to TRBJ1-6, with D possibly matching TRBD1 (5 bases). The CDR3 is 13 residues long. V was clipped by 3 bases and J by 9 bases, with 9 bases between them. CDR3 bases: TGTGCCAGCAGTTTTGGGGGTGGTTCACCCCTCCACTTT. Translation gives CASSFGGGSPLHF.

The chain has TRBV11-2 and TRBJ1-5; 7 bases line up with TRBD1. The CDR3 is 15 residues long. CDR1 and CDR2 from the germline V gene are SGHAT and FQNNGV. Unmatched junction bases numbered 6, after V lost 0 bases and J lost 7 bases. This chain's CDR3 is CASSLDTGVRQPQHF. Here the CDR3 DNA reads TGTGCCAGCAGCTTAGATACAGGGGTAAGACAGCCCCAGCATTTT.

The V gene is TRBV19, the J gene TRBJ1-1, with D unresolved. Germline V CDR1 and CDR2: LNHDA, SQIVND (reference sequence). This CDR3 is 13 amino acids long. Trimming shortened V by 3 bases and J by 1 base, and 6 bases separated the two germline ends. The chain's CDR3 is CASSMNPNTEAFF. CDR3 coding DNA: TGTGCCAGTAGTATGAACCCGAACACTGAAGCTTTCTTT.

In nucleotides, the CDR3 is TGTGCCACCAGCAGTCCCGGGACAGGGGACTACGAGCAGTACTTC. It translates to CATSSPGTGDYEQYF. The J gene is TRBJ2-7, the V gene TRBV15; 10 bases fit TRBD1. V shed 3 bases and J 3 bases; nucleotides not matched to a gene: 5. The CDR3 has 15 residues. Germline V gene lookup returns CDR1 LNHNV and CDR2 YYDKDF (reference sequence).

The chain is built from TRBV7-9 and TRBJ2-1; D uncertain. This CDR3 is 15 amino acids long. Germline CDR1 is SEHNR and CDR2 is FQNEAQ (reference sequence). The germline V and J ends were trimmed by 6 bases and 0 bases, with 12 bases remaining between them. The CDR3 DNA is TGTGCCAGCAGGCCTAAACAGAGCTCCTACAATGAGCAGTTCTTC. It specifies CASRPKQSSYNEQFF. Full variable domain (outside the CDR3, taken from reference TRBV7-9 and TRBJ2-1): DTGVSQNPRHKITKRGQNVTFRCDPISEHNRLYWYRQTLGQGPEFLTYFQNEAQLEKSRLLSDRFSAERPKGSFSTLEIQRTEQGDSAMYLCASRPKQSSYNEQFFGPGTRLTVL.

CDR3 protein: CASGQGKSYEQYF. CDR3 sequence (DNA): TGTGCCAGTGGACAGGGTAAATCCTACGAGCAGTACTTC. The rearrangement links TRBV3-1 to TRBJ2-7, with 8 bases lining up with TRBD1. The CDR3 covers 13 residues. Germline values: CDR1 LGHDT, CDR2 YNNKEL (reference sequence). The junction had 5 bases not matched to a gene; V was cut back by 9 bases and J by 1 base.

The chain employs TRBV11-2 and TRBJ2-7; D not certain. CDR1 is SGHAT, CDR2 FQNNGV, per germline. This CDR3 comprises 14 residues. V lost 2 bases to trimming and J lost 3 bases, with 11 bases between them. This CDR3 is CASSLPLGDYEQYF. The CDR3 nucleotides read TGTGCCAGCAGCTTACCATTAGGAGACTACGAGCAGTACTTC. The complete variable domain, with remaining parts taken from reference TRBV11-2 and TRBJ2-7, reads EAGVAQSPRYKIIEKRQSVAFWCNPISGHATLYWYQQILGQGPKLLIQFQNNGVVDDSQLPKDRFSAERLKGVDSTLKIQPAKLEDSAVYLCASSLPLGDYEQYFGPGTRLTVT.

This chain joins TRBV7-9 and TRBJ2-5; D remains ambiguous. With 1 base removed from V and 4 bases from J, the gap between germline ends came to 7 bases. Germline CDR1 SEHNR, CDR2 FQNEAQ (reference sequence). The CDR3 covers 13 residues. Here the CDR3 reads CASSLDFLETQYF. CDR3 DNA: TGTGCCAGCAGCTTAGACTTCCTAGAGACCCAGTACTTC.

V gene TRBV30 combines with J gene TRBJ1-1, with D uncertain. The length of the CDR3 is 11 residues. The germline CDR1 and CDR2 sequences are GTSNPN and SVGIG (reference sequence). The V and J ends lost 3 bases and 6 bases respectively, with 8 bases between them. The CDR3 DNA is TGTGCCTGGAGGTCAGAGGCTGAAGCTTTCTTT. Protein: CAWRSEAEAFF. Full variable domain (outside the CDR3, taken from reference TRBV30 and TRBJ1-1): SQTIHQWPATLVQPVGSPLSLECTVEGTSNPNLYWYRQAAGRGLQLLFYSVGIGQISSEVPQNLSASRPQDRQFILSSKKLLLSDSGFYLCAWRSEAEAFFGQGTRLTVV.

The chain employs TRBV15 and TRBJ1-2; the match to TRBD1 covers 9 bases. CDR3 length equals 13 residues. Looked up from germline, CDR1 is LNHNV and CDR2 is YYDKDF (reference sequence). J was trimmed by 6 bases and V by 3 bases; bases with no gene match: 2. CDR3 in DNA: TGTGCCACCAGCAGCGGGACAGGGAATGGCTACACCTTC. As protein: CATSSGTGNGYTF.

The chain has TRBV2 and TRBJ2-3; 7 bases line up with TRBD1. The CDR3 spans 15 residues. The trim removed 9 bases at V and 2 bases at J, leaving 11 bases unmatched. Germline lookup yields CDR1 SNHLY and CDR2 FYNNEI. The CDR3 is CASPLDRSSTDTQYF. In DNA, the CDR3 is TGTGCCAGTCCTTTGGACAGGTCATCCACAGATACGCAGTATTTT.

V is TRBV20-1 and J is TRBJ2-7, with D possibly matching TRBD2 (6 bases). Trimming removed 0 bases from V and 4 bases from J, with 13 bases in between. Germline lookup yields CDR1 DFQATT and CDR2 SNEGSKA (reference sequence). This CDR3 has 14 residues. The CDR3 reads CSARDFLEGYEQYF. The DNA of the CDR3 is TGCAGTGCTAGAGATTTTTTGGAGGGGTACGAGCAGTACTTC.

The rearrangement uses TRBV29-1 and TRBJ2-7, with D uncertain. The CDR3 sequence is 17 residues long. V lost 2 bases and J lost 2, with 22 bases in between. The germline gives CDR1 SQVTM, CDR2 ANQGSEA. This CDR3 reads CSVESWRTEFKAYEQYF. The CDR3 DNA sequence: TGCAGCGTTGAATCATGGCGGACCGAATTCAAAGCCTACGAGCAGTACTTC.

This clonotype was recorded once. This chain uses TRBV5-1 with TRBJ2-7; TRBD1 might be the D (6 bases). V lost 1 base and J lost 1, with 9 bases in between. Germline lookup yields CDR1 SGHRS and CDR2 YFSETQ. The CDR3 contains 14 residues. The CDR3 bases are TGCGCCAGCAGCTTGCGCAGGGGATCCTACGAGCAGTACTTC. Residues: CASSLRRGSYEQYF.